This T cell receptor beta chain was obtained from a study of T cell responses to AZD1222 COVID-19 vaccine. Germline V gives CDR1 SGHVS, CDR2 FQNEAQ. V lost 5 bases to trimming and J lost 0 bases; unmatched junction nucleotides: 12. The CDR3 covers 17 residues. A few counts support this clone. Its antigen remains unknown. Sequencing was performed with immunoSEQ multiplex PCR; in TCRdb, only in-frame clones are kept and a portion is missing. Among around 100,000 clones listed, about 87% were seen once. Regarding the study as a whole: Nearly half of spike-specific TCRs reportedly target variant regions that are unmutated in the B.1.351 and B.1.1.7 variants. Donors in the cohort were predominantly white British and more often female, and clonal diversity was possibly underestimated. Repertoire samples came only from after the peak T cell response.

This TCR derives from an adult in good health. The rearrangement links TRBV7-8 to TRBJ2-7; 8 bases match TRBD2. The source was peripheral blood, collected on day 0 of AZD1222 vaccination. The CDR3 coding sequence is TGTGCCAGCAGCCCCCGACGGGGAGCGGGGGACTCCTACGAGCAGTACTTC. It yields the protein CASSPRRGAGDSYEQYF.